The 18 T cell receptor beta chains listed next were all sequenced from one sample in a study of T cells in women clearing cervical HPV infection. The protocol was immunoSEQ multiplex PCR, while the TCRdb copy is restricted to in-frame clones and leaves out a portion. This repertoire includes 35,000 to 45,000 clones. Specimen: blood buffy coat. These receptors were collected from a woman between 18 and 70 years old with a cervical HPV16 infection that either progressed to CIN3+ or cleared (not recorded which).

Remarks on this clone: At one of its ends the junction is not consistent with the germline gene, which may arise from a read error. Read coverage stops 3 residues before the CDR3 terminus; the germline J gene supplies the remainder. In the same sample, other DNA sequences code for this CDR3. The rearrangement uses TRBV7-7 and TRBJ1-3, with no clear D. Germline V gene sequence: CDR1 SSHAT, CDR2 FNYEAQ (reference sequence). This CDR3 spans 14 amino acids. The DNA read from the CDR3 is TGTGCTAGCAGCTTGATAGCTAGCGGGAAATCA. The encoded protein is CASSLIASGKS. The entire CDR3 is CASSLIASGKSIYF.

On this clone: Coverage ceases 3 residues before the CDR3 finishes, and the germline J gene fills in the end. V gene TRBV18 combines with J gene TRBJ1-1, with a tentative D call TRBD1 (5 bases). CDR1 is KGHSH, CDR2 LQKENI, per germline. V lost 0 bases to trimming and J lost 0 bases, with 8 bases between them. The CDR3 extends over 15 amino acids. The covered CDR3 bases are TGTGCCAGCTCACCACCGGGGCGGATGAACACTGAA. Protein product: CASSPPGRMNTE. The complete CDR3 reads CASSPPGRMNTEAFF.

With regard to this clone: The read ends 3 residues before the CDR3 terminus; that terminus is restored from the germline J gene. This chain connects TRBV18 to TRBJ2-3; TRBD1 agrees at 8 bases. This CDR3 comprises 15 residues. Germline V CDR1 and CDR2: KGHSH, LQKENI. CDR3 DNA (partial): TGTGCCAGCTCACGACTACAGGGGGGAACAGCTCCG. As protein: CASSRLQGGTAP. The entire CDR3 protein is CASSRLQGGTAPQYF.

The CDR3 here is CASSSQLAGAEQYF. Incomplete CDR3 DNA: TGTGCCAGCAGCTCCCAGCTAGCGGGAGCCGAG. This rearrangement joins TRBV5-4 to TRBJ2-7; 10 bases align to TRBD2. The CDR3 end lies 3 residues beyond the end of the read and is filled in from the germline J gene. Germline values: CDR1 SGHNT, CDR2 YYREEE (reference sequence). The CDR3 has 14 residues. Losses at the gene ends were 3 bases for V and 6 bases for J; bases not matched to a gene: 6. Together with reference TRBV5-4 and TRBJ2-7, the CDR3 gives the full variable domain: ETGVTQSPTHLIKTRGQQVTLRCSSQSGHNTVSWYQQALGQGPQFIFQYYREEENGRGNFPPRFSGLQFPNYSSELNVNALELDDSALYLCASSSQLAGAEQYFGPGTRLTVT.

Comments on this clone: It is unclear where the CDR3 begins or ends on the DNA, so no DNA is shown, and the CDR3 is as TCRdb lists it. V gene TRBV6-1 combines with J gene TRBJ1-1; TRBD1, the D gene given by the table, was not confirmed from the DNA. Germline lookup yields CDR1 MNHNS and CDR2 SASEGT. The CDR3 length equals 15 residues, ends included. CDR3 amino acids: CASSVLAQGNTEAFF.

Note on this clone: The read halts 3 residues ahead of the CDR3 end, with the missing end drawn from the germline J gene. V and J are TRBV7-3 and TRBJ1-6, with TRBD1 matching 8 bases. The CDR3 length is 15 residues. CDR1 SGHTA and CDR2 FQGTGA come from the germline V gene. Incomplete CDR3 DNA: TGTGCCAGCAGCTTAGTCGGACAGGGATTTGGGCCC. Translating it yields CASSLVGQGFGP. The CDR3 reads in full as CASSLVGQGFGPLHF.

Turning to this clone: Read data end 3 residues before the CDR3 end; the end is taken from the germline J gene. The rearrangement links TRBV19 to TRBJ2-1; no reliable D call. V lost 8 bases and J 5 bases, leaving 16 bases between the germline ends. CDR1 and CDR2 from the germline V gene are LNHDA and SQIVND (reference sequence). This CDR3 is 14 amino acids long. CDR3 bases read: TGTGCCAGTTCGAAGGCTAGTCGGGACAATGAG. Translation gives CASSKASRDNE. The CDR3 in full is CASSKASRDNEQFF.

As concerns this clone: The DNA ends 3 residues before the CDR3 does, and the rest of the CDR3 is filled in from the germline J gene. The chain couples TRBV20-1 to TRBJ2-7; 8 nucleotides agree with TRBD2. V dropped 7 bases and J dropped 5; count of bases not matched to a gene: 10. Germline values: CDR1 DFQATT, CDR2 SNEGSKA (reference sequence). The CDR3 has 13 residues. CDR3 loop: CSGGGGRSHEQYF. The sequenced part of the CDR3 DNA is TGCAGTGGGGGTGGCGGGAGGTCCCACGAG.

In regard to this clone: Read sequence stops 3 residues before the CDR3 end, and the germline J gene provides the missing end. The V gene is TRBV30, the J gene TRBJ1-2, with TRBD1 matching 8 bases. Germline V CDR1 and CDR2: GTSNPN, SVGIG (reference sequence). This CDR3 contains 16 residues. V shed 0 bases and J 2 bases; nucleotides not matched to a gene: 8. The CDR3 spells CAWSVQGGYSNYGYTF. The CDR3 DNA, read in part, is TGTGCCTGGAGTGTACAGGGGGGTTATAGCAACTATGGC.

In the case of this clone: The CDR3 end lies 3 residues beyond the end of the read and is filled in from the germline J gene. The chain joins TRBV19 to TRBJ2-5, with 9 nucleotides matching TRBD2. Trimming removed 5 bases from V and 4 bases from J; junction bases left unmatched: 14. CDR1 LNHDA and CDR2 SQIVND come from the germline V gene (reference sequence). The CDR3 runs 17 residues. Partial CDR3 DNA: TGTGCCAGTAGTTGGTCTAGCGGGGCTATAAAGGGAGAGACC. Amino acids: CASSWSSGAIKGET. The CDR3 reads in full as CASSWSSGAIKGETQYF.

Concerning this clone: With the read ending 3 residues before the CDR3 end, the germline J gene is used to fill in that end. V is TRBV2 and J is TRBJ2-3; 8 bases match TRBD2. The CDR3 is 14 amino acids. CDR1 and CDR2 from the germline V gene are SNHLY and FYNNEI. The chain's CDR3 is CASGSASGGETQYF. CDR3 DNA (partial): TGTGCCAGCGGTAGCGCGAGCGGGGGAGAGACG. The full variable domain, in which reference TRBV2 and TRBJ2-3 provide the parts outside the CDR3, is EPEVTQTPSHQVTQMGQEVILRCVPISNHLYFYWYRQILGQKVEFLVSFYNNEISEKSEIFDDQFSVERPDGSNFTLKIRSTKLEDSAMYFCASGSASGGETQYFGPGTRLTVL.

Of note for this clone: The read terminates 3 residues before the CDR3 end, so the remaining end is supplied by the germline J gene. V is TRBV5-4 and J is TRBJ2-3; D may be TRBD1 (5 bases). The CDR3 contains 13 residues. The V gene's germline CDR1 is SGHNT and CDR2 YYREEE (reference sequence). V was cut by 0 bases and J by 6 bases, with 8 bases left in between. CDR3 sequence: CASSLETADTQYF. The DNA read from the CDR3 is TGTGCCAGCAGCTTGGAGACAGCCGATACG.

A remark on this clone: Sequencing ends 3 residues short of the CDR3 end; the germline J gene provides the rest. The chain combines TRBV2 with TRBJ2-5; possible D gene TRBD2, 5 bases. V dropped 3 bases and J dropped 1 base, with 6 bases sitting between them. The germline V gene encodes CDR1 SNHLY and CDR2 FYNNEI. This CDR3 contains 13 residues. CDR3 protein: CASSDLAQETQYF. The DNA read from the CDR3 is TGTGCCAGCAGTGATCTAGCCCAAGAGACC. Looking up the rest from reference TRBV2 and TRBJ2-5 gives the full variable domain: EPEVTQTPSHQVTQMGQEVILRCVPISNHLYFYWYRQILGQKVEFLVSFYNNEISEKSEIFDDQFSVERPDGSNFTLKIRSTKLEDSAMYFCASSDLAQETQYFGPGTRLLVL.

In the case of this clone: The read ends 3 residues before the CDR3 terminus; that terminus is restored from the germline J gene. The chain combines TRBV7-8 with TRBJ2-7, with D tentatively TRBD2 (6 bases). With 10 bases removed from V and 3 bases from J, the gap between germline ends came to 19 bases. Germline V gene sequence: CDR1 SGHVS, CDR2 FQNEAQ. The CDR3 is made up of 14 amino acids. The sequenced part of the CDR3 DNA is TGTGCCACCCGTCCAGCGGGTTTTTACTACGAG. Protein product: CATRPAGFYYE. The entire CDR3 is CATRPAGFYYEQYF.

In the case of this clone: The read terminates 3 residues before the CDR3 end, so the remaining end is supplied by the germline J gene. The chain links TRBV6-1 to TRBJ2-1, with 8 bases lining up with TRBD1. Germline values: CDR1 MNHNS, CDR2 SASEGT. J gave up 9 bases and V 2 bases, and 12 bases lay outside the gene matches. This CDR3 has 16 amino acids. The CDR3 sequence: CASSEISGQGVREQFF. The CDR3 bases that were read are TGTGCCAGCAGTGAAATTAGTGGACAGGGAGTTCGTGAG.

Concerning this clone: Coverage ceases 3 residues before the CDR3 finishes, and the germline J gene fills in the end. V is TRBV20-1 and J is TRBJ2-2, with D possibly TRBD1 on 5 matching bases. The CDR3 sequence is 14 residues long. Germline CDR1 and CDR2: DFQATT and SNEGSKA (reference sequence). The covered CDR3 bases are TGCAGTGCTAGAGCCCCGACAGACAGAGAAAAG. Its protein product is CSARAPTDREK. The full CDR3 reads CSARAPTDREKLFF.

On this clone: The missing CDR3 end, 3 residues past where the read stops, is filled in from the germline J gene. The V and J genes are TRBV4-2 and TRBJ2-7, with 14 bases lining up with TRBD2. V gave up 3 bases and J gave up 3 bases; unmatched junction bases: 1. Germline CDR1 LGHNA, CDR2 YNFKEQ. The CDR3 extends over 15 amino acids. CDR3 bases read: TGTGCCAGCAGCCAGGGACTAGCGGGAGTCTACGAG. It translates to CASSQGLAGVYE. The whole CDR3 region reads CASSQGLAGVYEQYF.

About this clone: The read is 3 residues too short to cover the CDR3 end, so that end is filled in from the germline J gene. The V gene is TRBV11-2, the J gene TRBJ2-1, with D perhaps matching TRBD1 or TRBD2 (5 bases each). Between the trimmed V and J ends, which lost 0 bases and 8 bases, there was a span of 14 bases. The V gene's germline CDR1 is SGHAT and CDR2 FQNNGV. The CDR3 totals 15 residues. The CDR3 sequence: CASSLDSSRGDEQFF. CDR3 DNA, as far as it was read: TGTGCCAGCAGCTTAGATTCATCTAGAGGGGATGAG. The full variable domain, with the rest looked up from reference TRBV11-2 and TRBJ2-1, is EAGVAQSPRYKIIEKRQSVAFWCNPISGHATLYWYQQILGQGPKLLIQFQNNGVVDDSQLPKDRFSAERLKGVDSTLKIQPAKLEDSAVYLCASSLDSSRGDEQFFGPGTRLTVL.